The 27 T cell receptor beta chains in this list originate from one sample, sequenced in a study of OX40 agonist ivuxolimab in advanced cancers. Profiled with immunoSEQ multiplex PCR; TCRdb holds only in-frame clones, not every one. Of about 39,000 clones listed, about 93% are singletons. The specimen was CD4+ or CD8+ T cells sorted from blood, collected in a trial of the OX40 agonist ivuxolimab. The receptors stem from an adult with an advanced solid tumor such as melanoma, head and neck, liver or kidney cancer.

V gene TRBV5-1 combines with J gene TRBJ2-1; TRBD2 might be the D (5 bases). The CDR3 length is 15 residues. V gave up 1 base and J gave up 0 bases, with 8 bases separating them. Germline lookup yields CDR1 SGHRS and CDR2 YFSETQ. CDR3 sequence reads: CASSLKDFSYNEQFF. The CDR3 bases are TGCGCCAGCAGCTTGAAGGACTTCTCCTACAATGAGCAGTTCTTC.

The count of this clone is one. The CDR3 region is CASSTWRNSGNTIYF. The CDR3, as DNA: TGTGCCAGCAGCACCTGGCGGAACTCTGGAAACACCATATATTTT. This chain joins TRBV9 and TRBJ1-3; D not certain. V lost 4 bases and J 0 bases, leaving 11 bases between the germline ends. CDR1 is SGDLS, CDR2 YYNGEE, per germline. CDR3 size: 15 residues. The complete variable domain, with remaining parts taken from reference TRBV9 and TRBJ1-3, reads DSGVTQTPKHLITATGQRVTLRCSPRSGDLSVYWYQQSLDQGLQFLIQYYNGEERAKGNILERFSAQQFPDLHSELNLSSLELGDSALYFCASSTWRNSGNTIYFGEGSWLTVV.

The chain recombines TRBV5-1 with TRBJ2-7; the D gene could be TRBD1 or TRBD2 (6 bases each). The V gene lost 4 bases and the J gene lost 3 bases, with 20 bases spanning the gap. The germline V gene has CDR1 SGHRS and CDR2 YFSETQ. CDR3 length: 16 amino acids. The CDR3: CASSLGGMISDYEQYF. CDR3 nucleotide sequence: TGCGCCAGCAGCCTGGGGGGCATGATCTCCGACTACGAGCAGTACTTC.

The gene calls are TRBV7-9 and TRBJ2-3; TRBD1 might be the D (6 bases). V dropped 5 bases and J dropped 6 bases, with 12 bases sitting between them. Germline CDR1 and CDR2: SEHNR and FQNEAQ (reference sequence). CDR3 length equals 13 residues. The CDR3 region is CASSATGPDTQYF. CDR3 nucleotide sequence: TGTGCCAGCAGCGCTACAGGGCCTGATACGCAGTATTTT.

J is TRBJ2-7 and V is TRBV7-2; TRBD2 is a possible D gene (6 bases). Per the germline V gene, CDR1 is SGHTA and CDR2 is FQGNSA. The CDR3 runs to 13 residues. V lost 5 bases and J 1 base, leaving 9 bases between the germline ends. The CDR3 DNA sequence: TGTGCCAGCAGCCTGGGACTTTCCTACGAGCAGTACTTC. It is translated as CASSLGLSYEQYF.

The chain links TRBV7-8 to TRBJ1-4; tentative D call: TRBD1 (5 bases). CDR1 is SGHVS and CDR2 is FQNEAQ in the germline V gene. The V and J ends lost 1 base and 8 bases respectively, with 14 bases between them. The length of the CDR3 is 15 residues. The CDR3 here is CASSLVVGGEEKLFF. In nucleotides, the CDR3 is TGTGCCAGCAGCTTAGTGGTGGGGGGAGAAGAAAAACTGTTTTTT.

The chain recombines TRBV10-2 with TRBJ1-5; unclear D gene. The CDR3 contains 16 residues. CDR1 WSHSY and CDR2 SAAADI come from the germline V gene. V dropped 6 bases and J dropped 5 bases, with 20 bases sitting between them. CDR3 loop: CASSDDMTGDDQPQHF. CDR3 nucleotides: TGCGCCAGCAGCGATGACATGACGGGAGACGATCAGCCCCAGCATTTT.

This sequence joins TRBV25-1 and TRBJ2-7; D uncertain. V lost 1 base and J lost 4, with 5 bases in between. The CDR3 covers 12 residues. In germline, CDR1 is MGHDK, CDR2 SYGVNS. CDR3 DNA sequence: TGTGCCAGCAGTGAATGGTTATACGAGCAGTACTTC. This gives the protein CASSEWLYEQYF.

The chain employs TRBV10-3 and TRBJ1-1; perhaps TRBD1 as D (5 bases). CDR3 length: 15 residues. Germline V CDR1 and CDR2: ENHRY, SYGVKD. Trimming shortened V by 6 bases and J by 0 bases, and 14 bases separated the two germline ends. CDR3: CAIRGEGIMNTEAFF. CDR3 in DNA: TGTGCCATCAGGGGGGAAGGGATTATGAACACTGAAGCTTTCTTT.

This chain connects TRBV25-1 to TRBJ2-5, with D possibly being TRBD1 or TRBD2 (5 bases each). With 6 bases removed from V and 5 bases from J, the gap between germline ends came to 19 bases. This CDR3 has 15 amino acids. The germline gives CDR1 MGHDK, CDR2 SYGVNS. The CDR3 protein is CASSRGYEITETQYF. Written as DNA, the CDR3 is TGTGCCAGCAGCCGGGGCTATGAAATTACGGAGACCCAGTACTTC.

The J gene is TRBJ1-1, the V gene TRBV27, with D possibly TRBD1 on 5 matching bases. CDR1 is MNHEY, CDR2 SMNVEV, per germline (reference sequence). The CDR3 spans 14 residues. With 2 bases removed from V and 4 bases from J, the gap between germline ends came to 11 bases. The CDR3 nucleotides read TGTGCCAGCAGTTTAGGGGGTGGTGGCACTGAAGCTTTCTTT. Translating it yields CASSLGGGGTEAFF.

The rearrangement uses TRBV7-6 and TRBJ2-2; 9 bases are shared with TRBD1. Germline loops: CDR1 SGHVS, CDR2 FNYEAQ. CDR3 size: 15 residues. V trimming: 3 bases; J trimming: 7 bases; junction bases outside the gene matches: 6. The chain's CDR3 is CASSLMGQGDGELFF. The DNA of the CDR3 is TGTGCCAGCAGCTTGATGGGACAGGGTGACGGGGAGCTGTTTTTT.

V usage is TRBV15 and J usage is TRBJ1-2; TRBD1 is a possible D gene (5 bases). Germline V gene sequence: CDR1 LNHNV, CDR2 YYDKDF (reference sequence). This CDR3 region has 13 residues. Trimming took 0 bases from V and 5 from J, leaving 7 bases between them. The CDR3 nucleotides read TGTGCCACCAGCAGAGAAGACAGTTATGGCTACACCTTC. The encoded protein is CATSREDSYGYTF. The variable domain in full, completed from reference TRBV15 and TRBJ1-2, reads DAMVIQNPRYQVTQFGKPVTLSCSQTLNHNVMYWYQQKSSQAPKLLFHYYDKDFNNEADTPDNFQSRRPNTSFCFLDIRSPGLGDTAMYLCATSREDSYGYTFGSGTRLTVV.

In its sample, this clone was seen a few times. The CDR3 sequence is CSAFMYEQFF. For the CDR3, the DNA is TGCAGTGCTTTTATGTATGAGCAGTTCTTC. The chain is built from TRBV20-1 and TRBJ2-1; D gene unclear. Germline V lookup: CDR1 DFQATT, CDR2 SNEGSKA (reference sequence). This CDR3 region has 10 residues. V lost 5 bases to trimming and J lost 8 bases, with 7 bases between them.

CDR3 DNA: TGTGCCAGCAGTTTAGTGGACAGGGGGCCGAACACTGAAGCTTTCTTT. This codes for CASSLVDRGPNTEAFF. J is TRBJ1-1 and V is TRBV28, with 11 bases aligning to TRBD1. This CDR3 has 16 residues. V was pared by 2 bases and J by 1 base, with 3 bases of the junction left unmatched. In germline, CDR1 is MDHEN, CDR2 SYDVKM.

Here the CDR3 DNA reads TGTGCCAGGGGGACAGACATGAATACGAACACCGGGGAGCTGTTTTTT. As protein: CARGTDMNTNTGELFF. The gene calls are TRBV7-9 and TRBJ2-2, with 7 bases fitting TRBD1. This CDR3 comprises 16 residues. The V gene's germline CDR1 is SEHNR and CDR2 FQNEAQ (reference sequence). V shed 9 bases and J 0 bases; nucleotides not matched to a gene: 10.

This chain links TRBV7-6 with TRBJ1-1; 8 bases fit TRBD1. The germline CDR1 and CDR2 sequences are SGHVS and FNYEAQ. With V trimmed by 4 bases and J by 0 bases, 7 bases remained unmatched. This CDR3 region has 16 residues. The CDR3 here is CASSCGQGEMNTEAFF. The CDR3 region has the DNA TGTGCCAGCAGCTGCGGACAGGGAGAGATGAACACTGAAGCTTTCTTT.

The rearrangement links TRBV7-9 to TRBJ2-1; weak D call: TRBD2 (5 bases). From germline, CDR1 is SEHNR and CDR2 FQNEAQ (reference sequence). V lost 2 bases to trimming and J lost 4 bases, with 21 bases between them. This CDR3 has 18 residues. The CDR3 DNA follows: TGTGCCAGCAGCTTAAGCCATCTCGACTCTAGCTCTTACAATGAGCAGTTCTTC. This translates into CASSLSHLDSSSYNEQFF.

The rearrangement joins TRBV29-1 to TRBJ2-1; TRBD2 matches at 8 bases. This CDR3 comprises 14 residues. After removal of 2 bases from V and 5 bases from J, the junction contained 5 bases not matched to a gene. Germline CDR1 SQVTM, CDR2 ANQGSEA. The CDR3 protein is CSVEILLADNEQFF. DNA of the CDR3: TGCAGCGTTGAAATCTTACTAGCGGACAATGAGCAGTTCTTC.

The rearrangement links TRBV5-5 to TRBJ1-3; 7 nucleotides line up with TRBD1. Germline lookup yields CDR1 SGHKS and CDR2 YYEKEE (reference sequence). The V segment lost 0 bases and the J segment 5 bases; nucleotides outside the gene matches: 5. This CDR3 spans 15 amino acids. CDR3 DNA sequence: TGTGCCAGCAGCTTGGTAGGGACAGCCCGAAACACCATATATTTT. Translated: CASSLVGTARNTIYF.

The chain carries TRBV18 and TRBJ2-7; D may correspond to TRBD1 or TRBD2 (5 bases each). This CDR3 is 15 amino acids long. Germline loops: CDR1 KGHSH, CDR2 LQKENI. The ends were cut back, 3 bases at V and 0 bases at J, with 12 bases in the middle. The CDR3 DNA is TGTGCCAGCTCACCCGGGGACGGTCCCTCCTACGAGCAGTACTTC. Translating it yields CASSPGDGPSYEQYF.

This chain joins TRBV4-1 and TRBJ2-7; the match to TRBD1 covers 7 bases. The CDR3 is made up of 15 amino acids. V trimming: 0 bases; J trimming: 5 bases; junction bases outside the gene matches: 7. In germline, CDR1 is MGHRA, CDR2 YSYEKL. The CDR3 region has the DNA TGCGCCAGCAGCCAAGATCTTAGGGGGCGGGACGAGCAGTACTTC. Protein: CASSQDLRGRDEQYF.

V is TRBV11-2 and J is TRBJ2-2; the match to TRBD1 covers 9 bases. Trimming removed 3 bases from V and 3 bases from J; junction bases left unmatched: 5. The CDR3 length is 16 residues. CDR1 and CDR2 from the germline V gene are SGHAT and FQNNGV. CDR3 residues: CASSLGQGGDTGELFF. In DNA, the CDR3 is TGTGCCAGCAGCTTGGGACAGGGTGGTGACACCGGGGAGCTGTTTTTT.

V is TRBV19 and J is TRBJ2-3; D not certain. V shed 5 bases and J shed 0 bases, with 12 bases lying between them. This CDR3 comprises 15 residues. Germline V gives CDR1 LNHDA, CDR2 SQIVND (reference sequence). CDR3 loop: CASSSLITSTDTQYF. DNA of the CDR3: TGTGCCAGTAGTTCACTAATTACTAGCACAGATACGCAGTATTTT.

This clone occurred once. The chain employs TRBV28 and TRBJ2-1; possibly TRBD1 or TRBD2 for D (5 bases each). This CDR3 has 14 residues. CDR1 is MDHEN and CDR2 is SYDVKM in the germline V gene. V lost 8 bases and J lost 3, with 14 bases in between. The CDR3 DNA sequence: TGTGCCAGCCGGGGACGAGGTTTCTACAATGAGCAGTTCTTC. Its translation: CASRGRGFYNEQFF.

This chain's CDR3 is CASSTRPGGNEKLFF. The DNA of the CDR3 is TGTGCCAGTAGTACCCGCCCGGGGGGTAATGAAAAACTGTTTTTT. The V and J genes are TRBV19 and TRBJ1-4; a possible D gene is TRBD1 (5 bases). CDR1 is LNHDA, CDR2 SQIVND, per germline (reference sequence). The CDR3 extends over 15 amino acids. V was shortened by 4 bases and J by 4 bases, with 13 bases between the two germline ends. Based on the CDR3 plus reference TRBV19 and TRBJ1-4, the full variable domain is DGGITQSPKYLFRKEGQNVTLSCEQNLNHDAMYWYRQDPGQGLRLIYYSQIVNDFQKGDIAEGYSVSREKKESFPLTVTSAQKNPTAFYLCASSTRPGGNEKLFFGSGTQLSVL.

This clone is a singleton in its sample. V usage is TRBV5-1 and J usage is TRBJ2-7, with TRBD1 matching 8 bases. Trimming cost V 3 bases and J 4 bases; bases outside gene matches: 12. The CDR3 sequence is 16 residues long. CDR1 is SGHRS and CDR2 is YFSETQ in the germline V gene. In DNA form, the CDR3 reads TGCGCCAGCAGCTGGGATACCGGGACAGGCGAGTACGAGCAGTACTTC. Its translation: CASSWDTGTGEYEQYF.